These T cell receptor beta chains were read from a single sample in a study of blood T cell repertoires in COVID-19. Clones were sequenced by immunoSEQ multiplex PCR, and TCRdb holds only the in-frame ones, with some missing. The sample has roughly 80,000 clones, about nine tenths seen once; the top ten hold 1.5% to 2%. Sequencing used peripheral blood. These receptors were taken from a woman aged 50 to 65 in a cohort sampled during active COVID-19. CDR3s include the opening cysteine and the closing phenylalanine or tryptophan. Fields, in order: J gene, clone size, D gene, V gene, CDR3 protein, CDR3 DNA. The D gene is left open where the match is weak. For some rows the clone size is stated as once, few or many, or as a class when expanded; others skip it.

>TRBJ1-1|once|TRBD1|TRBV18
CASSPLQGDRNTEAFF
TGTGCCAGCTCACCACTCCAAGGGGACAGGAACACTGAAGCTTTCTTT
>TRBJ1-5|NA|NA|TRBV5-1
CASSPEGGQPQHF
TGCGCCAGCAGCCCTGAAGGGGGACAGCCCCAGCATTTT
>TRBJ2-2|NA|TRBD2|TRBV6-1
CASSETVTSVNTGELFF
TGTGCCAGCAGTGAAACTGTGACTAGCGTAAACACCGGGGAGCTGTTTTTT
>TRBJ2-7|NA|TRBD1|TRBV10-1
CASQGQKSYEQYF
TGCGCCAGCCAGGGACAGAAAAGCTACGAGCAGTACTTC
>TRBJ1-2|NA|TRBD1|TRBV3-1/TRBV3-2
CASSPTGDYGYTF
TGTGCCAGCAGCCCTACAGGGGACTATGGCTACACCTTC
>TRBJ2-1|NA|NA|TRBV19
CATRRLGPQNEQFF
TGTGCCACTAGGCGACTAGGCCCCCAGAATGAGCAGTTCTTC
>TRBJ2-7|NA|TRBD1|TRBV6-1
CASSETTGGWGFSYEQYF
TGTGCCAGCAGTGAAACAACAGGGGGCTGGGGCTTCTCCTACGAGCAGTACTTC
>TRBJ1-1|NA|TRBD1|TRBV3-1/TRBV3-2
CASSRQGGTEAFF
TGTGCCAGCAGCCGACAGGGGGGAACTGAAGCTTTCTTT
>TRBJ2-7|NA|TRBD2|TRBV3-1/TRBV3-2
CASSPRGLAKDEQYF
TGTGCCAGCAGTCCTCGGGGACTAGCGAAGGACGAGCAGTACTTC
>TRBJ1-2|NA|TRBD1|TRBV12-3/TRBV12-4
CASSPGTDYGYTF
TGTGCCAGCAGCCCCGGGACAGACTATGGCTACACCTTC
>TRBJ1-3|once|NA|TRBV5-1
CASSAGGTIYF
TGCGCCAGCAGCGCTGGAGGCACCATATATTTT
>TRBJ1-3|NA|TRBD1|TRBV19
CASSKDRRGRNTIYF
TGTGCCAGTAGTAAGGACAGGAGGGGAAGAAACACCATATATTTT
>TRBJ2-1|NA|TRBD2|TRBV7-3
CASSSWASGNNEQFF
TGTGCCAGCAGCTCGTGGGCTAGCGGGAATAATGAGCAGTTCTTC
>TRBJ1-2|once|TRBD1|TRBV5-8
CASSGRGNRGTSGYTF
TGTGCCAGCAGCGGTCGGGGTAACAGGGGGACAAGTGGCTACACCTTC
>TRBJ2-2|NA|TRBD2|TRBV7-8
CASSPQTSGGTGELFF
TGTGCCAGCAGCCCACAGACTAGCGGGGGGACCGGGGAGCTGTTTTTT
>TRBJ2-2|NA|TRBD1|TRBV5-1
CASRPTGGLTGELFF
TGCGCCAGCAGGCCTACAGGGGGTCTCACCGGGGAGCTGTTTTTT
>TRBJ1-1|NA|NA|TRBV30
CAWSWGGTEAFF
TGTGCCTGGAGTTGGGGAGGGACTGAAGCTTTCTTT
>TRBJ1-4|once|TRBD1|TRBV7-9
CASSLQGAGEKLFF
TGTGCCAGCAGCCTACAGGGGGCGGGTGAAAAACTGTTTTTT
>TRBJ2-7|NA|NA|TRBV6-5
CASSYRSGPYEQYF
TGTGCCAGCAGTTACAGGTCAGGGCCCTACGAGCAGTACTTC
>TRBJ2-2|NA|NA|TRBV29-1
CSVGSGNTGELFF
TGCAGCGTCGGTAGCGGGAACACCGGGGAGCTGTTTTTT
>TRBJ1-1|NA|NA|TRBV19
CASRATGLNTEAFF
TGTGCCAGTAGAGCCACAGGGCTGAACACTGAAGCTTTCTTT
>TRBJ2-3|NA|NA|TRBV5-8
CASSSEGGFPSGTDTQYF
TGTGCCAGCAGCTCGGAAGGTGGGTTTCCAAGCGGGACAGATACGCAGTATTTT
>TRBJ2-3|NA|NA|TRBV4-1
CASSQDRGLGLTDTQYF
TGCGCCAGCAGCCAAGATCGAGGGTTGGGGTTAACAGATACGCAGTATTTT
>TRBJ1-5|NA|NA|TRBV4-1
CASSQVMLRGNQPQHF
TGCGCCAGCAGCCAAGTTATGTTGAGGGGCAATCAGCCCCAGCATTTT
>TRBJ2-2|NA|TRBD1|TRBV13
CASSPRDRGLLDTGELFF
TGTGCCAGCAGCCCCCGGGACAGGGGGCTTCTCGACACCGGGGAGCTGTTTTTT